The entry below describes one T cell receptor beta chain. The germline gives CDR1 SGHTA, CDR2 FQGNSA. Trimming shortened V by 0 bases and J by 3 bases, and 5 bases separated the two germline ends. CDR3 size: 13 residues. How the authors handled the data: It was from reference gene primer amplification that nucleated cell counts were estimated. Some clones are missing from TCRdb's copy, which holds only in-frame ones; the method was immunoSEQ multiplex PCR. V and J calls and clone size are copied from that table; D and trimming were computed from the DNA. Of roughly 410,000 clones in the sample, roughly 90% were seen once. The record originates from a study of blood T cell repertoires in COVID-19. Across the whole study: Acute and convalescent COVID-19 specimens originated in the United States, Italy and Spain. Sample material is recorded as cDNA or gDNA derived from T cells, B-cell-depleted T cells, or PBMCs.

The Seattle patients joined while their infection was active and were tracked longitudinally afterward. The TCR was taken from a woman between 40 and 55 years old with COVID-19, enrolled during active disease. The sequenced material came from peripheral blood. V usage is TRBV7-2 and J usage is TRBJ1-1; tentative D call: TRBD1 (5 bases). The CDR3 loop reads CASSLAQDTEAFF. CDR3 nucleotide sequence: TGTGCCAGCAGCTTAGCACAGGACACTGAAGCTTTCTTT.